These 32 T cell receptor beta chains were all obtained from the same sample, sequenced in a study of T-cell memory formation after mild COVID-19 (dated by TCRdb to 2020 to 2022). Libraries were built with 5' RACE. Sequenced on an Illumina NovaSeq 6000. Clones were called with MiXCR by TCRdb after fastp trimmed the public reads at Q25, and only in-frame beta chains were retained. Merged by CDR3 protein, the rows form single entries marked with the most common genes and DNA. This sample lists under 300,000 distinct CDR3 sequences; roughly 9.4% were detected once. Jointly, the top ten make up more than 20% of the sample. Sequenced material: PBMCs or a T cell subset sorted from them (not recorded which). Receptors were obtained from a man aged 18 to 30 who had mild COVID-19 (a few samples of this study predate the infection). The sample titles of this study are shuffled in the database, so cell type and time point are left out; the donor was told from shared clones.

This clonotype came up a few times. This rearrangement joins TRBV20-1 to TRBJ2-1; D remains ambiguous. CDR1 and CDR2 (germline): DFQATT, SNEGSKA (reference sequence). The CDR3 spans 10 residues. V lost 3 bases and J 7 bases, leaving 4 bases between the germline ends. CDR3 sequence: CSARANEQFF. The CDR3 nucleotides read TGCAGTGCTAGGGCGAATGAGCAGTTCTTC.

In DNA form, the CDR3 reads TGTGCCAGCTCACCCAGGCGGACAGGGTTCGGTGGAAACACCATATATTTT. Encoded protein: CASSPRRTGFGGNTIYF. The rearrangement uses TRBV18 and TRBJ1-3, with 8 bases matching TRBD1. The germline V gene has CDR1 KGHSH and CDR2 LQKENI. V lost 3 bases, J lost 3 bases, and 10 bases stayed unmatched. This CDR3 spans 17 amino acids.

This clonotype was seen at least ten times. The CDR3 DNA is TGCGCCAGCAGCCAAGACTGGACAGGGGGGCAGCCCCAGCATTTT. It specifies CASSQDWTGGQPQHF. V and J are TRBV4-3 and TRBJ1-5; 10 bases match TRBD1. The J segment lost 7 bases and the V segment lost 0 bases, leaving 3 bases of the junction unmatched. CDR1 is LGHNA and CDR2 is YSLEER in the germline V gene. This CDR3 comprises 15 residues.

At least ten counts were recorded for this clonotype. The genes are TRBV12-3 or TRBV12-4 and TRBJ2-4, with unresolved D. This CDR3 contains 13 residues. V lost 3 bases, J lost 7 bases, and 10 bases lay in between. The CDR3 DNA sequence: TGTGCCAGCAGTTTCCCAGGTTCCAACATTCAGTACTTC. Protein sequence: CASSFPGSNIQYF.

The CDR3, as DNA: TGTGCCAGCAGCAAAGCTTATTCGGGACGCAGGAGTTCGGACACTGAAGCTTTCTTT. Protein product: CASSKAYSGRRSSDTEAFF. This chain connects TRBV21-1 to TRBJ1-1; the table names TRBD1, a call not compared with the DNA. TRBV21-1 counts as a pseudogene. This CDR3 spans 19 amino acids.

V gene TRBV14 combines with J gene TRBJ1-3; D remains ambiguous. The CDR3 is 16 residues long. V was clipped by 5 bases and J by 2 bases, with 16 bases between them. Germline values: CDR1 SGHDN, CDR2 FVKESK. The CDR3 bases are TGTGCCAGCAGCTCCCTGGATACGAACCCTGGAAACACCATATATTTT. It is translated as CASSSLDTNPGNTIYF.

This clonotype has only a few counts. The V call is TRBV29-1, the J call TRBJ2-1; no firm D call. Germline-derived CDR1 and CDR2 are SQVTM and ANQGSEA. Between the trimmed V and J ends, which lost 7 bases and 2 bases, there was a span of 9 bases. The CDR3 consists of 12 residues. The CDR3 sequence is CSGQDPYNEQFF. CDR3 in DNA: TGCAGCGGTCAGGACCCCTACAATGAGCAGTTCTTC.

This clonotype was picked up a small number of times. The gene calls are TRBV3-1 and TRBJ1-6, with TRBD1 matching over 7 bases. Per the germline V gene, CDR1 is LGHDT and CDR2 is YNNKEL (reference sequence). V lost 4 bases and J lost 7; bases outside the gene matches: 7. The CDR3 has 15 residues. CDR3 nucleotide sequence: TGTGCCAGCAGCCCGCCCGGGACAGACAATTCACCCCTCCACTTT. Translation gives CASSPPGTDNSPLHF.

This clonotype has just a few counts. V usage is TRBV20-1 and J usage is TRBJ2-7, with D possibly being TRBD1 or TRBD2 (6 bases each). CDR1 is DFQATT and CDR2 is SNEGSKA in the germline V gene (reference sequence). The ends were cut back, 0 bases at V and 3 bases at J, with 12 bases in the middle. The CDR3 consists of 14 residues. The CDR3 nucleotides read TGCAGTGCTAGAGAACGGGGGCGCATCTACGAGCAGTACTTC. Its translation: CSARERGRIYEQYF.

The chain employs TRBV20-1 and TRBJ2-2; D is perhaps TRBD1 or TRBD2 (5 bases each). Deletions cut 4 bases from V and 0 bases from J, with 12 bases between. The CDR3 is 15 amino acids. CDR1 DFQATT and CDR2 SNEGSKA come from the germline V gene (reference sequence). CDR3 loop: CSAIPLGPNTGELFF. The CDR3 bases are TGCAGTGCTATCCCCCTGGGACCGAACACCGGGGAGCTGTTTTTT.

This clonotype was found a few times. The CDR3 loop is CSARAPTGLGQPQHF. In nucleotides, the CDR3 is TGCAGTGCTAGAGCCCCCACAGGGCTTGGGCAGCCCCAGCATTTT. The chain carries TRBV20-1 and TRBJ1-5; perhaps TRBD1 as D (6 bases). With 1 base removed from V and 7 bases from J, the gap between germline ends came to 17 bases. CDR3 length: 15 amino acids. From germline, CDR1 is DFQATT and CDR2 SNEGSKA (reference sequence).

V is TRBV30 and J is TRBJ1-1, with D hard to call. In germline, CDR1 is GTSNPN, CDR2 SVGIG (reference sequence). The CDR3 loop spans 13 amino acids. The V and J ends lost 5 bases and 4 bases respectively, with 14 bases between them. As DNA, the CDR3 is TGTGCCTGGTTCCCCGGGCCGACCACTGAAGCTTTCTTT. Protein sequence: CAWFPGPTTEAFF.

Written as DNA, the CDR3 is TGTGCCAGCAGGCCTATCAAGGGGGGGCTCACAGATACGCAGTATTTT. It translates to CASRPIKGGLTDTQYF. The chain is built from TRBV12-3 or TRBV12-4 and TRBJ2-3, with a tentative D call TRBD2 (7 bases). CDR3 length equals 16 residues. Trimming left V 6 bases short and J 2 bases short, with 18 bases between.

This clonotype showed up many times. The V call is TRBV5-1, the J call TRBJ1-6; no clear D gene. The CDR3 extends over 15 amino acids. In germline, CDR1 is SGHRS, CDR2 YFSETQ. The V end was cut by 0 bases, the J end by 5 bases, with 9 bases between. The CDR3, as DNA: TGCGCCAGCAGCTTGGACCGGGCCCATAATTCACCCCTCCACTTT. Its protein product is CASSLDRAHNSPLHF. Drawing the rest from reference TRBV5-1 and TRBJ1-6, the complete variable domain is KAGVTQTPRYLIKTRGQQVTLSCSPISGHRSVSWYQQTPGQGLQFLFEYFSETQRNKGNFPGRFSGRQFSNSRSEMNVSTLELGDSALYLCASSLDRAHNSPLHFGNGTRLTVT.

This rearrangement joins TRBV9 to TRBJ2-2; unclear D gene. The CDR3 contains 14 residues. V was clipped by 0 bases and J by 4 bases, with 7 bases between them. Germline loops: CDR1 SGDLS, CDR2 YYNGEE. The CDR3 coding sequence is TGTGCCAGCAGCGTAGGTGGGTCCACCGGGGAGCTGTTTTTT. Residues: CASSVGGSTGELFF.

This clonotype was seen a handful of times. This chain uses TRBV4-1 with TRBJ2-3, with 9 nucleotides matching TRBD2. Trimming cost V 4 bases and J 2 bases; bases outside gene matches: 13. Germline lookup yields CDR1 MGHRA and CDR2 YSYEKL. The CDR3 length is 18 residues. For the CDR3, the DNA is TGCGCCAGCAGCCGCTCCCCGGGGGAGCGGGGGGACACAGATACGCAGTATTTT. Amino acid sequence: CASSRSPGERGDTDTQYF.

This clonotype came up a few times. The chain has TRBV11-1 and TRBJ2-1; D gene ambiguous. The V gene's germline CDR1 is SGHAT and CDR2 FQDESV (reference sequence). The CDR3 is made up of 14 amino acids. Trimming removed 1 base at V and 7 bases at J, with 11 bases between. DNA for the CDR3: TGTGCCAGCAGCTTAGATGGACGCTGGAATGAGCAGTTCTTC. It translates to CASSLDGRWNEQFF.

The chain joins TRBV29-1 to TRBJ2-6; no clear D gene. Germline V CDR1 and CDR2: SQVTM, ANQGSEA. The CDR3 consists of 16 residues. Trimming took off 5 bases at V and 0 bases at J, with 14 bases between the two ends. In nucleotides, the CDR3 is TGCAGCGTTCCGGGTGCTAAAGACTCTGGGGCCAACGTCCTGACTTTC. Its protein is CSVPGAKDSGANVLTF.

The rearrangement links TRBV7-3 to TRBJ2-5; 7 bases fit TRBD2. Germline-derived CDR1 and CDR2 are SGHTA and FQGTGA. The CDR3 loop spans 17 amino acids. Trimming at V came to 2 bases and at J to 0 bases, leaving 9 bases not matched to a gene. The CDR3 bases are TGTGCCAGCAGCTTATTGGCTAGCGGTCCTCACCAAGAGACCCAGTACTTC. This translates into CASSLLASGPHQETQYF.

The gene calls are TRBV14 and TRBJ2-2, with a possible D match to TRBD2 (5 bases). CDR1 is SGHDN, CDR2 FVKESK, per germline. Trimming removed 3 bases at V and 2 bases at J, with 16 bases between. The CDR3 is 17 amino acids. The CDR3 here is CASSHATYRGNTGELFF. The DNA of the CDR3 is TGTGCCAGCAGCCACGCTACGTACCGGGGAAACACCGGGGAGCTGTTTTTT.

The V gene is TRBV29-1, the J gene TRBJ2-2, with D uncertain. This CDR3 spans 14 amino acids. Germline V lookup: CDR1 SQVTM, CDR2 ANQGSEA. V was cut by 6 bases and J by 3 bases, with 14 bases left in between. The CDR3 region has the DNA TGCAGCGTCGACCGAGGACGGGACACCGGGGAGCTGTTTTTT. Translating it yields CSVDRGRDTGELFF.

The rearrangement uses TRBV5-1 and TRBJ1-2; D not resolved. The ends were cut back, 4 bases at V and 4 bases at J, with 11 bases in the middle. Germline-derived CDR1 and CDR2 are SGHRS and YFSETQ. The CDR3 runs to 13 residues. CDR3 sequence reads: CASSPEVTYGYTF. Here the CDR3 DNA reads TGCGCCAGCAGCCCTGAAGTAACCTATGGCTACACCTTC.

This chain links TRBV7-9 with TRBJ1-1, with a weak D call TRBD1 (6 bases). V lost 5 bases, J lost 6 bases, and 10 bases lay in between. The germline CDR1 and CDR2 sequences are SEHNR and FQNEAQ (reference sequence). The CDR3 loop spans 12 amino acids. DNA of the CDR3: TGTGCCAGCAGCCGCGAGGGGGCTGAAGCTTTCTTT. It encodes CASSREGAEAFF.

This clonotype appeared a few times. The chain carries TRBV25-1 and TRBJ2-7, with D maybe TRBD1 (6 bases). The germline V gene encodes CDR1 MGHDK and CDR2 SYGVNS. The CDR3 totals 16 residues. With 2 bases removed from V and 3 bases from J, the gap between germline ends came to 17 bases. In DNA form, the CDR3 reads TGTGCCAGCAGTGAAAAGGAACAGGGAACCGACTACGAGCAGTACTTC. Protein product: CASSEKEQGTDYEQYF.

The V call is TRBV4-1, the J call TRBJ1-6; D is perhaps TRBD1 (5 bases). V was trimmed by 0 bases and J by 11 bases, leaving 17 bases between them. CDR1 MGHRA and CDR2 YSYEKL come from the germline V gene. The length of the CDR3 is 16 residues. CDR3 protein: CASSQDLRAGWAPLHF. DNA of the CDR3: TGCGCCAGCAGCCAAGATCTTCGGGCAGGGTGGGCACCCCTCCACTTT.

The CDR3, as DNA: TGTGCCAGCAGTCACGGACTAGCGGGGGCGACTAAGTACCAAGAGACCCAGTACTTC. This codes for CASSHGLAGATKYQETQYF. The rearrangement joins TRBV7-2 to TRBJ2-5; 13 bases agree with TRBD2. Per germline, CDR1 SGHTA and CDR2 FQGNSA. V shed 6 bases and J 0 bases; nucleotides not matched to a gene: 13. The CDR3 sequence is 19 residues long.

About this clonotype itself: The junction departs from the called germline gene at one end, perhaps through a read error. The CDR3, as DNA: TGTGCCAGCAGCCAGTTCGAAACCCCCATCTATGGCAACACCTTC. This codes for CASSQFETPIYGNTF. The V and J genes are TRBV7-9 and TRBJ1-2; D gene ambiguous. Germline V gene lookup returns CDR1 SEHNR and CDR2 FQNEAQ (reference sequence). The CDR3 loop spans 15 amino acids.

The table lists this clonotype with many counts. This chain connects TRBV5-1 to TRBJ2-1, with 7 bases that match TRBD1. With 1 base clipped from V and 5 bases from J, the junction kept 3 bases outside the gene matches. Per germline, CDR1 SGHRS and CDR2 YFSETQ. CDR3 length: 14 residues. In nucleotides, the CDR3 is TGCGCCAGCAGCTTGCAACAGGGGAACAATGAGCAGTTCTTC. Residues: CASSLQQGNNEQFF.

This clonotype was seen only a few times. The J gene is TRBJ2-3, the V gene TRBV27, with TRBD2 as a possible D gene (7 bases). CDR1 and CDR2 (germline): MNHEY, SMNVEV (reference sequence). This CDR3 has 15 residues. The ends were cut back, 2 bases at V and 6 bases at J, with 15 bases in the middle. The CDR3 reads CASSLGRGGIDTQYF. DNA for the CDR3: TGTGCCAGCAGTTTAGGGAGGGGGGGCATCGATACGCAGTATTTT.

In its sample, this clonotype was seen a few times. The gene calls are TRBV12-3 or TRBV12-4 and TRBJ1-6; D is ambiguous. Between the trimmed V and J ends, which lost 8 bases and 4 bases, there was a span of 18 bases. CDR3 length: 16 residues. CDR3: CASGRTESYYNSPLHF. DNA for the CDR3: TGTGCCAGCGGGCGTACAGAGTCCTATTATAATTCACCCCTCCACTTT.

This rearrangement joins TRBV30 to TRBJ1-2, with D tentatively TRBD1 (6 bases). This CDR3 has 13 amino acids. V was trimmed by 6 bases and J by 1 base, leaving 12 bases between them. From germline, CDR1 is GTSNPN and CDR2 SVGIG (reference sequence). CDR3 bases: TGTGCCTGCAGACAGGCTCTTAACTATGGCTACACCTTC. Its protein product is CACRQALNYGYTF.

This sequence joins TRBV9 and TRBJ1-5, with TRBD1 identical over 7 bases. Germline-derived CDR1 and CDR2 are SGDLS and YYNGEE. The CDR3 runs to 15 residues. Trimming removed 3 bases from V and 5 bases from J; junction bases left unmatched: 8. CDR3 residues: CASSAEGQSDQPQHF. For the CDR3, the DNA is TGTGCCAGCAGCGCTGAGGGACAGTCAGATCAGCCCCAGCATTTT.